One and the same sample provided the 11 T cell receptor beta chains below, sequenced in a study of CD8 T cells in ankylosing spondylitis (dated by TCRdb to 2016 to 2017). Libraries were constructed by 5' RACE. The data were produced on an Illumina HiSeq 2500. The public reads were run again by TCRdb, first through fastp at Q25 and then through MiXCR, and only productive beta chains were kept. Rows are combined by CDR3 protein, so each entry shows the most common genes and DNA. The sample table holds around 150,000 distinct CDR3 sequences, of which 9.5% to 12% were seen once. The ten most abundant clones make up about 4% of the sample. The specimen was blood, either unsorted or a sorted T cell fraction (not recorded which). The origin of the receptors is a female donor with ankylosing spondylitis or in good health (not recorded which).

This clonotype was detected many times. The rearrangement links TRBV20-1 to TRBJ2-3; 11 bases match TRBD2. V shed 3 bases, J shed 3 bases, and the junction held 2 bases outside the gene matches. Germline V gene lookup returns CDR1 DFQATT and CDR2 SNEGSKA (reference sequence). There are 14 residues in the CDR3. The CDR3 region has the DNA TGCAGTGCTAGCTCTAGCGGGGGGACAGATACGCAGTATTTT. Its translation: CSASSSGGTDTQYF.

Ten or more counts support this clonotype. V gene TRBV5-1 combines with J gene TRBJ2-1, with a possible D match to TRBD2 (6 bases). The germline V and J ends were trimmed by 3 bases and 1 base, with 17 bases remaining between them. Germline-derived CDR1 and CDR2 are SGHRS and YFSETQ. This CDR3 has 17 amino acids. The CDR3 nucleotides read TGCGCCAGCAGCTCCCCTGAGACGGGAGCGTCCTACAATGAGCAGTTCTTC. Encoded protein: CASSSPETGASYNEQFF. The entire variable domain, with the rest obtained from reference TRBV5-1 and TRBJ2-1, is as follows: KAGVTQTPRYLIKTRGQQVTLSCSPISGHRSVSWYQQTPGQGLQFLFEYFSETQRNKGNFPGRFSGRQFSNSRSEMNVSTLELGDSALYLCASSSPETGASYNEQFFGPGTRLTVL.

This clonotype was counted many times. The chain combines TRBV20-1 with TRBJ2-1; 10 positions match TRBD2. The CDR3 is made up of 14 amino acids. V lost 6 bases and J lost 2; bases outside the gene matches: 4. Germline CDR1 DFQATT, CDR2 SNEGSKA (reference sequence). This CDR3 is CSAQGLAAYNEQFF. The CDR3, as DNA: TGCAGTGCGCAAGGACTAGCGGCCTACAATGAGCAGTTCTTC.

This clonotype was counted ten times or more. V gene TRBV18 combines with J gene TRBJ2-1; D is ambiguous. Germline CDR1 KGHSH, CDR2 LQKENI. V lost 3 bases, J lost 4 bases, and 10 bases lay in between. The length of the CDR3 is 14 residues. CDR3 nucleotides: TGTGCCAGCTCACCTCTTTCCGGGTACAATGAGCAGTTCTTC. It encodes CASSPLSGYNEQFF.

This clonotype was detected ten times or more. The chain joins TRBV6-6 to TRBJ1-1, with a possible D match to TRBD1 (5 bases). V lost 0 bases and J lost 11, with 7 bases in between. The germline gives CDR1 MNHNY, CDR2 SVGAGI (reference sequence). The CDR3 covers 11 residues. CDR3 in amino acids: CASSYSGGAFF. The DNA of the CDR3 is TGTGCCAGCAGTTACTCGGGGGGGGCTTTCTTT.

This clonotype was seen at least ten times. The rearrangement joins TRBV28 to TRBJ2-3; D call uncertain. V dropped 6 bases and J dropped 5 bases, with 12 bases sitting between them. The CDR3 has 13 residues. CDR1 and CDR2 (germline): MDHEN, SYDVKM. CDR3 loop: CASSSPKGDTQYF. In nucleotides, the CDR3 is TGTGCCAGCAGCAGTCCGAAGGGAGATACGCAGTATTTT.

This clonotype was counted many times. The rearrangement uses TRBV27 and TRBJ2-3; D is unresolved. Germline CDR1 is MNHEY and CDR2 is SMNVEV (reference sequence). V was cut by 1 base and J by 0 bases, with 11 bases left in between. The CDR3 covers 16 residues. The CDR3 bases are TGTGCCAGCAGTTTATACTCTGACCCTAGCACAGATACGCAGTATTTT. Protein sequence: CASSLYSDPSTDTQYF.

This clonotype was recorded at least ten times. The gene calls are TRBV6-2 or TRBV6-3 and TRBJ1-2, with 7 bases that match TRBD1. This CDR3 is 14 amino acids long. J gave up 1 base and V 6 bases, and 5 bases lay outside the gene matches. Germline loops: CDR1 MNHEY, CDR2 SVGEGT. The CDR3 nucleotides are TGTGCCAGCAGGCTACAGGGGTATAACTATGGCTACACCTTC. This translates into CASRLQGYNYGYTF.

V is TRBV20-1 and J is TRBJ2-2, with 13 bases aligning to TRBD2. Germline V gene data show CDR1 as DFQATT and CDR2 as SNEGSKA (reference sequence). The CDR3 has 19 amino acids. Germline trimming cut 0 bases from V and 7 bases from J; bases unmatched to any gene: 14. The CDR3 is CSARDLRGLAGARSGELFF. In DNA, the CDR3 is TGCAGTGCTAGAGATCTGCGTGGACTAGCGGGGGCGCGCAGCGGGGAGCTGTTTTTT.

This clonotype was seen a single time. The chain is built from TRBV19 and TRBJ1-2; weak D call: TRBD1 (5 bases). V dropped 5 bases and J dropped 4 bases, with 14 bases sitting between them. From germline, CDR1 is LNHDA and CDR2 SQIVND (reference sequence). CDR3 size: 14 residues. CDR3 coding DNA: TGTGCCAGTAGTGCATCAGGGATCGGCTATGGCTACACCTTC. This sequence encodes CASSASGIGYGYTF.

Worth noting for this clonotype: A much larger clone lies a single base off, so this may be a read error. The chain uses TRBV4-2 and TRBJ2-2; tentatively, D is TRBD1 (5 bases). Germline CDR1 is LGHNA and CDR2 is YNFKEQ. The CDR3 extends over 13 amino acids. Trimming pared 8 bases from V and 6 bases from J, leaving 13 bases between. CDR3 region: CASGLGVPGELFF. The CDR3, as DNA: TGTGCCAGCGGCTTAGGGGTTCCCGGGGAGCTGTTTTTT.